Listed below are T cell receptor beta chains from one sample, sequenced in a study of blood T cell repertoires in COVID-19. The method was immunoSEQ multiplex PCR; TCRdb's version includes in-frame clones alone and lacks a portion of them. The sample holds about 120,000 clones, approximately 80% seen once. The sample comprised peripheral blood. These receptors originate from a middle-aged woman with acute or convalescent COVID-19. Each CDR3 is given with its conserved first and last residue. A D gene is named only where the DNA matches it firmly. Not every row has a clone size; where given, it reads once, few, many or a size class.

d_call,v_call,clone_size,j_call,cdr3_nt,cdr3_aa
TRBD1,TRBV6-5,once,TRBJ1-5,TGTGCCAGCAGTCCGGGACAGGGTTATCTTCAGCCCCAGCATTTT,CASSPGQGYLQPQHF
.,TRBV6-5,.,TRBJ1-1,TGTGCCAGCAGTTACGATCGGGTCCAAAATCCAAAAGCTTTCTTT,CASSYDRVQNPKAFF
.,TRBV6-2/TRBV6-3,.,TRBJ2-3,TGTGCCAGCAGTTCTGGACTGCTCCGGGATACGCAGTATTTT,CASSSGLLRDTQYF
TRBD2,TRBV19,.,TRBJ2-3,TGTGCCAGTAGTATAGATTGGGGGACTAGCGCGCAGTATTTT,CASSIDWGTSAQYF
TRBD1,TRBV4-2,.,TRBJ2-2,TGTGCCAGCAGCCAGAGCTGGGACAGAGGTTACACCGGGGAGCTGTTTTTT,CASSQSWDRGYTGELFF
.,TRBV6-5,.,TRBJ1-2,TGTGCCAGCGGGACCGGGACAAAGGTTGGCTACACCTTC,CASGTGTKVGYTF
.,TRBV6-5,.,TRBJ1-1,TGTGCCAGCAGTTCAGGGGAAGGAACTGAAGCTTTCTTT,CASSSGEGTEAFF
.,TRBV5-6,.,TRBJ1-2,TGTGCCAGCAGCTTCTCCCCAGACTCTAACTATGGCTACACCTTC,CASSFSPDSNYGYTF
TRBD1,TRBV2,.,TRBJ2-1,TGTGCCAGCAAGGGACAGGGAAGTGAGCAGTTCTTC,CASKGQGSEQFF
.,TRBV13,.,TRBJ1-1,TGTGCCAGCAGCTTCACAGCTGGGTCTGAAGCTTTCTTT,CASSFTAGSEAFF
.,TRBV11-2,many,TRBJ1-2,TGTGCCAGCAGCCCTACCACAGGGACTAACTATGGCTACACCTTC,CASSPTTGTNYGYTF
.,TRBV5-5,.,TRBJ1-5,TGTGCCAGCAGCTTTGACAGGCTACAGCCCCAGCATTTT,CASSFDRLQPQHF
TRBD1,TRBV6-5,.,TRBJ1-1,TGTGCCAGCAGGACAGGGGTGGGTACTGAAGCTTTCTTT,CASRTGVGTEAFF
TRBD1,TRBV28,.,TRBJ2-7,TGTGCCAGCAGTTTAGCGACAGGGCCCTCCTACGAGCAGTACTTC,CASSLATGPSYEQYF
TRBD2,TRBV3-1/TRBV3-2,.,TRBJ2-1,TGTGCCAGCAGCCAATGGGGACTAGCGGGGGTGAATGAGCAGTTCTTC,CASSQWGLAGVNEQFF
.,TRBV30,.,TRBJ1-5,TGTGCCTGGAGTTCTGGGAGGGATCAGCCCCAGCATTTT,CAWSSGRDQPQHF
.,TRBV19,.,TRBJ2-1,TGTGCCAGTAGCCTCTCCAGGATAGAAAGAAATGAGCAGTTCTTC,CASSLSRIERNEQFF
.,TRBV6-5,.,TRBJ1-2,TGTGCCAGCAGAGCGGCGCCGAATTCTAACTATGGCTACACCTTC,CASRAAPNSNYGYTF
TRBD1,TRBV3-1/TRBV3-2,.,TRBJ2-1,TGTGCCAGCAGCCAAGCGGACAGGGAAAGTGGGTCCTACAATGAGCAGTTCTTC,CASSQADRESGSYNEQFF
.,TRBV5-1,.,TRBJ1-3,TGCGCCAGCAGCCGAGATACAGGTCCGGGAAACACCATATATTTT,CASSRDTGPGNTIYF
.,TRBV28,.,TRBJ1-1,TGTGCCAGCAGTTTTGTGGACAGTTTGGGTCATGCTTTCTTT,CASSFVDSLGHAFF
TRBD2,TRBV4-1,few,TRBJ2-3,TGCGCCAGCAGCCAAGATGAATCAGCGGGGGTGAACACAGATACGCAGTATTTT,CASSQDESAGVNTDTQYF
.,TRBV2,.,TRBJ2-7,TGTGCCACGGTCCCGGTCTTTTTCTCCTACGAGCAGTACTTC,CATVPVFFSYEQYF
.,TRBV9,.,TRBJ2-7,TGTGCCAGCAGCGTAGGAAGTGCAGTTCGGGACGAGCAGTACTTC,CASSVGSAVRDEQYF
.,TRBV20-1,.,TRBJ1-1,TGCAGTGCTAGTAATCCGGGGGGAGAAAACACTGAAGCTTTCTTT,CSASNPGGENTEAFF
.,TRBV19,.,TRBJ1-2,TGTGCCAGTAACCCAGCCAGGGACTCCAACTATGGCTACACCTTC,CASNPARDSNYGYTF
.,TRBV27,.,TRBJ1-4,TGTGCCAGCAGTTACGACAGAGCTACTAATGAAAAACTGTTTTTT,CASSYDRATNEKLFF
TRBD1,TRBV13,.,TRBJ2-3,TGTGCCAGCAGACGGGACAGGGGGGATACGCAGTATTTT,CASRRDRGDTQYF
.,TRBV4-1,.,TRBJ1-4,TGCGCCAGCAGCCGAGCGGGCACGGGAGAAAAACTGTTTTTT,CASSRAGTGEKLFF
.,TRBV18,.,TRBJ1-2,TGTGCCAGCTCACCCGGGGAAAGGGCCCGATACTATGGCTACACCTTC,CASSPGERARYYGYTF
TRBD1,TRBV5-3,once,TRBJ2-3,TGTGCCAGGGACAGGGGCTCCCCAGATACGCAGTATTTT,CARDRGSPDTQYF
TRBD1,TRBV6-6,.,TRBJ1-1,TGTGCCAGCAAGGTCCCGGGACAGTCCATGAACACTGAAGCTTTCTTT,CASKVPGQSMNTEAFF
.,TRBV30,.,TRBJ2-7,TGTGCCTGGAGCGCCGGGACAAAACTTTCCTACGAGCAGTACTTC,CAWSAGTKLSYEQYF
TRBD1,TRBV10-3,.,TRBJ1-5,TGTGCCATCAGCGGACAGGGAGACCAGCCCCAGCATTTT,CAISGQGDQPQHF
.,TRBV7-3,.,TRBJ2-3,TGTGCCAGCACCTGCCCCGGTGGAGCGGCAGATACGCAGTATTTT,CASTCPGGAADTQYF
.,TRBV4-2,.,TRBJ2-3,TGTGCCAGCAGCCACGCGGGCACAGATACGCAGTATTTT,CASSHAGTDTQYF
TRBD2,TRBV11-2,.,TRBJ2-7,TGTGCCAGCAGCCTCCGGACTAGCGGGGGGTCTGAGCAGTACTTC,CASSLRTSGGSEQYF
.,TRBV6-2/TRBV6-3,.,TRBJ2-5,TGTGCCAGCAGTTGGACTGGCCCAGAGACCCAGTACTTC,CASSWTGPETQYF
.,TRBV18,.,TRBJ1-5,TGTGCCAGCTCACCACGCGCAGGGGATAGCAATCAGCCCCAGCATTTT,CASSPRAGDSNQPQHF
TRBD1,TRBV9,.,TRBJ1-1,TGTGCCAGCAGCGCGCGCCTTGGGACAGGGAGTGAAGCTTTCTTT,CASSARLGTGSEAFF
.,TRBV6-5,.,TRBJ1-1,TGTGCCAGCAGTTACTCGATCCCAGGGCTTAGCACTGAAGCTTTCTTT,CASSYSIPGLSTEAFF